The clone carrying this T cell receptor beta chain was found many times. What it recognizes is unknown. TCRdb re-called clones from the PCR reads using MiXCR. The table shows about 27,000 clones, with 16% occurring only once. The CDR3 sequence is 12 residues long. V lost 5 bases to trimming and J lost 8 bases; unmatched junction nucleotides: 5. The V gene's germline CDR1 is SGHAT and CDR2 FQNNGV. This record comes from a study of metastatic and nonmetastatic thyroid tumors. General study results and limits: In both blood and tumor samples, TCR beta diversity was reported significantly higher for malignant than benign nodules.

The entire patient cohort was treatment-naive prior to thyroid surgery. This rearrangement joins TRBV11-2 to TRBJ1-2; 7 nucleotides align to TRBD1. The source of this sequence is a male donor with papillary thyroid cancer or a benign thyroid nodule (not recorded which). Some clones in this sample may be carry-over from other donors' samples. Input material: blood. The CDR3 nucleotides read TGTGCCAGCAGCCCGACAGGGATGGGCTACACCTTC. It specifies CASSPTGMGYTF.